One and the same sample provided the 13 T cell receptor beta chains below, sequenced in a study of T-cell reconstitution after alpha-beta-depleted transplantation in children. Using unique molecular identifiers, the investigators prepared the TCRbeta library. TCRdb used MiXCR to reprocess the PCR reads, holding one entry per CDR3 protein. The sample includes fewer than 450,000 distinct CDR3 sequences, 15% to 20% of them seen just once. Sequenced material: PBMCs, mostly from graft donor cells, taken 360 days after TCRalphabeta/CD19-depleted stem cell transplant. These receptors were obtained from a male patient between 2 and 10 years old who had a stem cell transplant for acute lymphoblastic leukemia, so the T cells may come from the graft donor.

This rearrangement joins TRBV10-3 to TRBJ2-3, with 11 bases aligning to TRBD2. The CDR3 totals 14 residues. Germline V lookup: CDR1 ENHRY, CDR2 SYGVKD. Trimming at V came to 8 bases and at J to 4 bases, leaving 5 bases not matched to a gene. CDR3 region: CAIRSSGRADTQYF. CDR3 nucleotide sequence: TGTGCCATCCGAAGTAGCGGGAGGGCAGATACGCAGTATTTT.

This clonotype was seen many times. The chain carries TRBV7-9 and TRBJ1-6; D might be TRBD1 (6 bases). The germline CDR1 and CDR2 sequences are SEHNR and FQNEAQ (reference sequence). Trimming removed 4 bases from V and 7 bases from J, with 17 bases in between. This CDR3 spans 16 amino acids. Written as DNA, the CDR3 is TGTGCCAGCAGCTCCCAAGGCCAGGGGTGGAATTCACCCCTCCACTTT. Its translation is CASSSQGQGWNSPLHF.

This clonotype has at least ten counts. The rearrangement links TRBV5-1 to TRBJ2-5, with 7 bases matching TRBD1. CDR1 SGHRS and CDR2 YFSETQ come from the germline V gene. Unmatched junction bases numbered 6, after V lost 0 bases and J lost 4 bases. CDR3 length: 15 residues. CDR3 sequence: CASSLEQGIGETQYF. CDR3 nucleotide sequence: TGCGCCAGCAGCTTGGAACAGGGGATTGGAGAGACCCAGTACTTC.

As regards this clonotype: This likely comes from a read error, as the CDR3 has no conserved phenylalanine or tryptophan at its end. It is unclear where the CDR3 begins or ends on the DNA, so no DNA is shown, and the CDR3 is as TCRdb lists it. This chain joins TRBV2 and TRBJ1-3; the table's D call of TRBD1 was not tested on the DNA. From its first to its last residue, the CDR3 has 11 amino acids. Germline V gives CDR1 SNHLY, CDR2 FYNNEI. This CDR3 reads CASSEAGTPTI.

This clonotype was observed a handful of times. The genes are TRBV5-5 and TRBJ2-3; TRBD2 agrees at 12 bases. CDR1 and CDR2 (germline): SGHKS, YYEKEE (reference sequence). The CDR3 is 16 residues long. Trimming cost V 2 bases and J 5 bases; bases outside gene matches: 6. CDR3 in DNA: TGTGCCAGCAGCTTAGTCCCGGGACTAGCGGGAGATACGCAGTATTTT. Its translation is CASSLVPGLAGDTQYF.

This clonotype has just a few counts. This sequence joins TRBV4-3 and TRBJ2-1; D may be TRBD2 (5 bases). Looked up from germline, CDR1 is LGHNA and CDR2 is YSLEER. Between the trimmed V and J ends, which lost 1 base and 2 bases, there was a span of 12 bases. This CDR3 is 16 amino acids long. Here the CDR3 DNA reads TGCGCCAGCAGCCAAGGTGAGCGGATAACCTACAATGAGCAGTTCTTC. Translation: CASSQGERITYNEQFF.

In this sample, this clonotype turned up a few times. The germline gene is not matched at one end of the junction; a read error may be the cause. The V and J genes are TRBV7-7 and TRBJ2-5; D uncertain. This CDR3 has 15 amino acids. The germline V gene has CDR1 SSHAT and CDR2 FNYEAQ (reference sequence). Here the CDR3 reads CASSLFRTGYETQYF. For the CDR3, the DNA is TGTGCTAGCAGCCTCTTTCGGACGGGCTACGAGACCCAGTACTTC. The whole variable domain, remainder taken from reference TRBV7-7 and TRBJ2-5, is GAGVSQSPRYKVTKRGQDVTLRCDPISSHATLYWYQQALGQGPEFLTYFNYEAQPDKSGLPSDRFSAERPEGSISTLTIQRTEQRDSAMYRCASSLFRTGYETQYFGPGTRLLVL.

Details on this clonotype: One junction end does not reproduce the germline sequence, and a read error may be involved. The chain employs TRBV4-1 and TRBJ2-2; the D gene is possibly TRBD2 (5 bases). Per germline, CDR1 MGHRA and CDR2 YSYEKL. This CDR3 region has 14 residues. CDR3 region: CASSPYPSTGEPFF. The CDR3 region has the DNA TGCGCCAGCAGCCCCTACCCTTCCACCGGGGAGCCGTTTTTT.

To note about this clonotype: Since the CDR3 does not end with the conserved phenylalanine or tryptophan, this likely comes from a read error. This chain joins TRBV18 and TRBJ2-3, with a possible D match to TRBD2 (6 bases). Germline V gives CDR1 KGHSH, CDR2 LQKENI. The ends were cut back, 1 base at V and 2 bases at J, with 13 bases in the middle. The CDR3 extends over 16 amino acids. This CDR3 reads CASSPLTGDPTDTQYS. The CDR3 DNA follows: TGTGCCAGCTCACCACTAACGGGAGACCCCACAGATACGCAGTATTCT.

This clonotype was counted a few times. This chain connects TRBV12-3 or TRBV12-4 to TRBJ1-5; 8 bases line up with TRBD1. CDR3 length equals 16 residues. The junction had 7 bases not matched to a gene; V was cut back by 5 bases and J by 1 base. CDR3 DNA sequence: TGTGCCAGCAGTCCCTGGACAGGGAGGAGCAATCAGCCCCAGCATTTT. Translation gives CASSPWTGRSNQPQHF.

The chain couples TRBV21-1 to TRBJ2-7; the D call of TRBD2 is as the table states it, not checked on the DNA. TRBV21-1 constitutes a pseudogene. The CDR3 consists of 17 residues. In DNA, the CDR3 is TGTGCCAGCAGCAAAGGACTAGGACTAGCGCCCCGCTACGAGCAGTACTTC. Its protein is CASSKGLGLAPRYEQYF.

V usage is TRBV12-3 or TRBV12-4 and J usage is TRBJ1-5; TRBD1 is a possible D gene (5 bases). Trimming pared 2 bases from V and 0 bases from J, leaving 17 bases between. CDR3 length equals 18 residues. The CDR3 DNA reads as TGTGCCAGCAGTTTATCGTGGGGCGCAGGATATAGCAATCAGCCCCAGCATTTT. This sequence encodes CASSLSWGAGYSNQPQHF.

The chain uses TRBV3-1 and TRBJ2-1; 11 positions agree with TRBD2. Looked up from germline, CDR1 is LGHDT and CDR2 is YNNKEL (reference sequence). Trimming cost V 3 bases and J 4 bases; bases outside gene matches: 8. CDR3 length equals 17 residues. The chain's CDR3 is CASSHATSGSSYNEQFF. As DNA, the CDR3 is TGTGCCAGCAGCCATGCTACTAGCGGGAGCTCGTACAATGAGCAGTTCTTC.